The 21 T cell receptor beta chains reported below all come from one sample, sequenced in a study of CD8 T cells in ankylosing spondylitis. General observations from the study: Apparently characteristic of ankylosing spondylitis blood was a TCR beta motif (about 8 highly homologous variants).

The antigens these receptors bind are not known. TCRdb called the 5' RACE reads again in MiXCR, with one record for every CDR3 protein. In the table there are 700,000 to 1,000,000 distinct CDR3 sequences, about 12% of which are singletons. Material for sequencing was blood, either unsorted or a sorted T cell fraction (not recorded which). Receptors were obtained from a male donor with ankylosing spondylitis.

This clonotype was seen only a few times. The CDR3 DNA reads as TGTGCCAGCAGCGTAGAAATGCGGGGCGTAGAGACCCAGTACTTC. Its protein product is CASSVEMRGVETQYF. The chain recombines TRBV9 with TRBJ2-5, with D perhaps TRBD2 (6 bases). V was clipped by 0 bases and J by 4 bases, with 13 bases between them. The CDR3 totals 15 residues. Germline loops: CDR1 SGDLS, CDR2 YYNGEE.

The table lists this clonotype with many counts. The V call is TRBV20-1, the J call TRBJ1-4, with no clear D. CDR1 is DFQATT and CDR2 is SNEGSKA in the germline V gene (reference sequence). The CDR3 is 15 amino acids. Trimming took 0 bases from V and 0 from J, leaving 8 bases between them. Here the CDR3 reads CSARDTSATNEKLFF. For the CDR3, the DNA is TGCAGTGCTAGAGATACCAGTGCAACTAATGAAAAACTGTTTTTT.

This chain connects TRBV6-1 to TRBJ2-1; a possible D gene is TRBD2 (7 bases). V was cut by 4 bases and J by 8 bases, with 18 bases left in between. CDR1 is MNHNS, CDR2 SASEGT, per germline. This CDR3 comprises 15 residues. The CDR3, as DNA: TGTGCCAGCAGTGGAGCGGGGAGGGGGAGGTATGAGCAGTTCTTC. Protein sequence: CASSGAGRGRYEQFF.

This clonotype was observed a handful of times. The gene calls are TRBV4-3 and TRBJ2-5; no firm D call. Germline V gives CDR1 LGHNA, CDR2 YSLEER. The CDR3 consists of 16 residues. The V and J ends lost 0 bases and 0 bases respectively, with 11 bases between them. CDR3 sequence: CASSQDSGAYQETQYF. The CDR3 DNA is TGCGCCAGCAGCCAAGATTCGGGCGCATACCAAGAGACCCAGTACTTC.

This clonotype has ten or more counts. The chain uses TRBV10-3 and TRBJ2-7; D is unclear. V was trimmed by 1 base and J by 2 bases, leaving 9 bases between them. CDR1 and CDR2 from the germline V gene are ENHRY and SYGVKD. CDR3 length: 14 amino acids. Here the CDR3 reads CAISEFDRTYEQYF. Written as DNA, the CDR3 is TGTGCCATCAGTGAGTTTGACCGAACCTACGAGCAGTACTTC.

The chain carries TRBV20-1 and TRBJ1-1, with D possibly TRBD1 on 5 matching bases. V was trimmed by 3 bases and J by 4 bases, leaving 15 bases between them. The CDR3 runs to 14 residues. Germline V gene data show CDR1 as DFQATT and CDR2 as SNEGSKA (reference sequence). The CDR3 sequence: CSARSPGVGTEAFF. The DNA for the CDR3 is TGCAGTGCTAGGAGTCCGGGGGTCGGCACTGAAGCTTTCTTT.

The J gene is TRBJ2-1, the V gene TRBV11-3; 10 positions agree with TRBD2. The CDR3 loop spans 15 amino acids. V gave up 0 bases and J gave up 6 bases; unmatched junction bases: 2. Germline CDR1 SGHNT, CDR2 YENEEA. The CDR3: CASSLESGRGNEQFF. CDR3 nucleotide sequence: TGTGCCAGCAGCTTAGAGAGCGGGAGGGGCAATGAGCAGTTCTTC.

This clonotype was recorded a few times. The rearrangement uses TRBV18 and TRBJ2-7; TRBD2 aligns across 10 bases. Looked up from germline, CDR1 is KGHSH and CDR2 is LQKENI. The CDR3 is made up of 15 amino acids. Germline trimming cut 3 bases from V and 5 bases from J; bases unmatched to any gene: 7. The CDR3 loop reads CASSPPSGRFNEQYF. In DNA form, the CDR3 reads TGTGCCAGCTCACCGCCTAGCGGGAGATTCAACGAGCAGTACTTC.

The CDR3 DNA is TGCGCCAGCAGTGATAGACTAGCGGACTCCTACAATGAGCAGTTCTTC. Translating it yields CASSDRLADSYNEQFF. The chain recombines TRBV10-1 with TRBJ2-1; 9 bases are shared with TRBD2. The CDR3 contains 16 residues. Per the germline V gene, CDR1 is WNHNN and CDR2 is SYGVQD (reference sequence). The trim removed 3 bases at V and 0 bases at J, leaving 3 bases unmatched.

This clonotype was seen only a few times. V and J are TRBV19 and TRBJ2-7; D possibly corresponds to TRBD2 (5 bases). Germline V gives CDR1 LNHDA, CDR2 SQIVND (reference sequence). This CDR3 is built from 15 residues. V lost 5 bases and J lost 3, with 17 bases in between. As DNA, the CDR3 is TGTGCCAGTAGTCTTAGGCAGGACTCCATCTACGAGCAGTACTTC. Residues: CASSLRQDSIYEQYF.

The rearrangement uses TRBV4-2 and TRBJ1-1; D is ambiguous. This CDR3 region has 14 residues. The germline V gene encodes CDR1 LGHNA and CDR2 YNFKEQ. With 1 base removed from V and 1 base from J, the gap between germline ends came to 7 bases. CDR3 bases: TGTGCCAGCAGCCAAGGGTCCGCGAACACTGAAGCTTTCTTT. Encoded protein: CASSQGSANTEAFF.

V and J are TRBV27 and TRBJ1-2; 12 bases match TRBD1. Germline CDR1 reads MNHEY; CDR2 reads SMNVEV (reference sequence). Trimming at V came to 4 bases and at J to 3 bases, leaving 3 bases not matched to a gene. CDR3 size: 15 residues. CDR3 sequence (DNA): TGTGCCAGCAGTTCGGGACAGGGGGCTCACTATGGCTACACCTTC. Amino acids: CASSSGQGAHYGYTF.

This clonotype was recorded at least ten times. The chain recombines TRBV20-1 with TRBJ2-5; D ambiguous. The CDR3 contains 11 residues. Deletions cut 5 bases from V and 4 bases from J, with 8 bases between. The germline V gene encodes CDR1 DFQATT and CDR2 SNEGSKA (reference sequence). This CDR3 reads CSARPTETQYF. The CDR3 coding sequence is TGCAGTGCTCGCCCTACAGAGACCCAGTACTTC.

This chain connects TRBV6-1 to TRBJ2-7, with D perhaps TRBD1 (5 bases). This CDR3 is 13 amino acids long. The V gene's germline CDR1 is MNHNS and CDR2 SASEGT. The germline V and J ends were trimmed by 5 bases and 2 bases, with 10 bases remaining between them. The CDR3 DNA follows: TGTGCCAGCAGTAAGGGGTCCGCCTACGAGCAGTACTTC. This encodes CASSKGSAYEQYF.

This clonotype was counted many times. The rearrangement joins TRBV27 to TRBJ2-1; the match to TRBD2 covers 9 bases. Germline CDR1 MNHEY, CDR2 SMNVEV (reference sequence). This CDR3 contains 15 residues. After removal of 2 bases from V and 4 bases from J, the junction contained 3 bases not matched to a gene. The CDR3, as DNA: TGTGCCAGCAGTTTACAGACTAGCGGTTACAATGAGCAGTTCTTC. This encodes CASSLQTSGYNEQFF.

The chain links TRBV5-4 to TRBJ2-1; perhaps TRBD2 as D (5 bases). This CDR3 comprises 13 residues. CDR1 is SGHNT, CDR2 YYREEE, per germline (reference sequence). Deletions cut 7 bases from V and 4 bases from J, with 12 bases between. Here the CDR3 reads CASGWERYNEQFF. The CDR3 DNA reads TGTGCCAGCGGGTGGGAGCGATACAATGAGCAGTTCTTC.

This clonotype was counted only a few times. The J gene is TRBJ2-7, the V gene TRBV4-2, with unresolved D. V was pared by 0 bases and J by 0 bases, with 6 bases between. The CDR3 sequence is 14 residues long. Germline V gene sequence: CDR1 LGHNA, CDR2 YNFKEQ. CDR3 region: CASSQEVDSYEQYF. DNA of the CDR3: TGTGCCAGCAGCCAAGAAGTAGACTCCTACGAGCAGTACTTC.

This clonotype was detected only a few times. The chain uses TRBV18 and TRBJ2-5; 8 nucleotides line up with TRBD2. CDR1 KGHSH and CDR2 LQKENI come from the germline V gene. V shed 3 bases and J 5 bases; nucleotides not matched to a gene: 5. The CDR3 is 14 amino acids. The CDR3 coding sequence is TGTGCCAGCTCACCCTGGACTAGCCTCGAGACCCAGTACTTC. This gives the protein CASSPWTSLETQYF.

This clonotype occurred a few times. This chain connects TRBV6-1 to TRBJ1-4; 9 bases agree with TRBD1. The trim removed 6 bases at V and 7 bases at J, leaving 9 bases unmatched. The CDR3 sequence is 15 residues long. The germline gives CDR1 MNHNS, CDR2 SASEGT. CDR3 nucleotides: TGTGCCAGCAGCTCCGGGACAGGGAGGGGTGAAAAACTGTTTTTT. Translation: CASSSGTGRGEKLFF.

Only a few counts were recorded for this clonotype. The chain combines TRBV10-3 with TRBJ1-2; D remains ambiguous. V was trimmed by 6 bases and J by 4 bases, leaving 18 bases between them. The V gene's germline CDR1 is ENHRY and CDR2 SYGVKD. The CDR3 spans 15 residues. CDR3 in DNA: TGTGCCATCAGGGTAGGAGGCGATGGGGTCTATGGCTACACCTTC. It translates to CAIRVGGDGVYGYTF.

The chain links TRBV7-2 to TRBJ2-3; 8 bases fit TRBD2. CDR1 SGHTA and CDR2 FQGNSA come from the germline V gene. CDR3 length equals 15 residues. V trimming: 4 bases; J trimming: 1 base; junction bases outside the gene matches: 4. The CDR3 spells CASSYAGGGTDTQYF. In DNA, the CDR3 is TGTGCCAGCAGCTATGCGGGGGGCGGCACAGATACGCAGTATTTT. The full variable domain, in which reference TRBV7-2 and TRBJ2-3 provide the parts outside the CDR3, is GAGVSQSPSNKVTEKGKDVELRCDPISGHTALYWYRQSLGQGLEFLIYFQGNSAPDKSGLPSDRFSAERTGGSVSTLTIQRTQQEDSAVYLCASSYAGGGTDTQYFGPGTRLTVL.